This is a list of T cell receptor beta chains from one sample in a study of cytomegalovirus exposure and HLA in healthy donors. Generated by immunoSEQ multiplex PCR, the TCRdb table keeps only in-frame clones and is missing some. The top ten hold 1.5% of the sample, which has 150,000 to 250,000 clones, 60% to 85% seen once. The sample consisted of PBMCs. The receptors shown here come from a girl aged 5 to 17 in good health and CMV-seropositive. Both conserved end residues are part of each CDR3. Fields, in order: clone size, V gene, J gene, D gene, CDR3 protein, CDR3 DNA. The D gene is left open where the match is weak. The size entry is marked missing in some rows and otherwise reads once, few, many or a size class.

size: -; V: TRBV7-9; J: TRBJ2-5; D: -; CDR3: CASSSLGAVKETQYF; DNA: TGTGCCAGCAGCTCCTTGGGCGCAGTTAAGGAGACCCAGTACTTC
size: -; V: TRBV7-8; J: TRBJ2-3; D: -; CDR3: CASSLVHGGGAEDTQYF; DNA: TGTGCCAGCAGCTTGGTCCACGGTGGGGGGGCCGAAGATACGCAGTATTTT
size: -; V: TRBV9; J: TRBJ2-5; D: -; CDR3: CASSLSLGFETQYF; DNA: TGTGCCAGCAGCCTCTCCTTGGGCTTCGAGACCCAGTACTTC
size: -; V: TRBV6-5; J: TRBJ1-2; D: -; CDR3: CASSYSFRNYGYTF; DNA: TGTGCCAGCAGTTACTCGTTCAGAAACTATGGCTACACCTTC
size: -; V: TRBV5-1; J: TRBJ2-7; D: -; CDR3: CASSCGTFHEQYF; DNA: TGCGCCAGCAGCTGCGGGACCTTTCACGAGCAGTACTTC
size: -; V: TRBV18; J: TRBJ1-2; D: -; CDR3: CASSPQTDSYGYTF; DNA: TGTGCCAGCTCACCACAAACGGACAGTTATGGCTACACCTTC
size: -; V: TRBV4-3; J: TRBJ2-1; D: TRBD2; CDR3: CASSTNPGGALEQFF; DNA: TGCGCCAGCAGCACCAACCCCGGGGGGGCCCTTGAGCAGTTCTTC
size: -; V: TRBV7-8; J: TRBJ2-7; D: -; CDR3: CASSLESLRDEQYF; DNA: TGTGCCAGCAGCTTAGAATCACTCCGGGACGAGCAGTACTTC
size: -; V: TRBV11-2; J: TRBJ2-2; D: -; CDR3: CASSLFVGLNTGELFF; DNA: TGTGCCAGCAGCTTATTTGTGGGGCTGAACACCGGGGAGCTGTTTTTT
size: -; V: TRBV25-1; J: TRBJ2-6; D: -; CDR3: CASSEPDISGANVLTF; DNA: TGTGCCAGCAGTGAACCAGACATCTCTGGGGCCAACGTCCTGACTTTC
size: -; V: TRBV2; J: TRBJ1-5; D: TRBD1; CDR3: CASRGTGAGNQPQHF; DNA: TGTGCCAGCAGGGGGACAGGGGCTGGGAATCAGCCCCAGCATTTT
size: once; V: TRBV29-1; J: TRBJ1-6; D: -; CDR3: CSVGDAYNSPLHF; DNA: TGCAGCGTAGGGGATGCCTATAATTCACCCCTCCACTTT
size: -; V: TRBV7-9; J: TRBJ2-5; D: TRBD1; CDR3: CASSENHRDRGHQETQYF; DNA: TGTGCCAGCAGCGAAAACCACCGGGACAGGGGTCACCAAGAGACCCAGTACTTC
size: -; V: TRBV11-2; J: TRBJ2-7; D: TRBD1; CDR3: CASRYTGQGAANEQYF; DNA: TGTGCCAGCAGATACACCGGACAGGGGGCGGCCAACGAGCAGTACTTC
size: -; V: TRBV6-5; J: TRBJ2-7; D: -; CDR3: CASGRDYEQYF; DNA: TGTGCCAGCGGTCGGGACTACGAGCAGTACTTC
size: -; V: TRBV5-1; J: TRBJ2-1; D: TRBD2; CDR3: CASSLLIAGVDNEQFF; DNA: TGCGCCAGCAGCTTGTTGATAGCGGGGGTCGACAATGAGCAGTTCTTC
size: -; V: TRBV4-1; J: TRBJ1-6; D: TRBD1; CDR3: CASSHTQGVNSPLHF; DNA: TGCGCCAGCAGCCATACACAGGGGGTGAATTCACCCCTCCACTTT
size: few; V: TRBV19; J: TRBJ1-3; D: -; CDR3: CASRPTANSGNTIYF; DNA: TGTGCCAGTAGACCGACAGCCAACTCTGGAAACACCATATATTTT
size: few; V: TRBV10-3; J: TRBJ1-6; D: TRBD1; CDR3: CAISEWGQGPSPLHF; DNA: TGTGCCATCAGTGAGTGGGGACAGGGACCTTCACCCCTCCACTTT
size: -; V: TRBV10-1; J: TRBJ2-1; D: TRBD2; CDR3: CASSESGGTYNEQFF; DNA: TGCGCCAGCAGTGAGAGCGGGGGTACCTACAATGAGCAGTTCTTC
size: -; V: TRBV19; J: TRBJ1-1; D: TRBD1; CDR3: CASATGGTEAFF; DNA: TGTGCCAGTGCGACAGGGGGAACTGAAGCTTTCTTT
size: -; V: TRBV5-1; J: TRBJ1-5; D: -; CDR3: CASSLAGGDQPQHF; DNA: TGCGCCAGCAGCTTAGCAGGAGGCGATCAGCCCCAGCATTTT
size: -; V: TRBV6-1; J: TRBJ1-4; D: -; CDR3: CASSERPGQTNEKLFF; DNA: TGTGCCAGCAGTGAGCGACCAGGGCAGACTAATGAAAAACTGTTTTTT
size: -; V: TRBV6-4; J: TRBJ2-3; D: TRBD2; CDR3: CASSDSFSGGAITDTQYF; DNA: TGTGCCAGCAGTGACTCGTTTTCGGGGGGGGCCATCACGGATACGCAGTATTTT
size: -; V: TRBV6-5; J: TRBJ1-1; D: TRBD1; CDR3: CASSNRGRRTEAFF; DNA: TGTGCCAGCAGCAACAGGGGGCGGCGAACTGAAGCTTTCTTT
size: -; V: TRBV4-1; J: TRBJ2-7; D: TRBD2; CDR3: CASSQKAGAPVEQYF; DNA: TGCGCCAGCAGCCAAAAAGCGGGGGCGCCCGTCGAGCAGTACTTC
size: once; V: TRBV18; J: TRBJ1-5; D: TRBD1; CDR3: CASSPGTGINQPQHF; DNA: TGTGCCAGCTCACCGGGGACAGGAATTAATCAGCCCCAGCATTTT
size: few; V: TRBV2; J: TRBJ1-5; D: -; CDR3: CASSDFYSNQPQHF; DNA: TGTGCCAGCAGTGACTTTTATAGCAATCAGCCCCAGCATTTT
size: once; V: TRBV9; J: TRBJ2-3; D: TRBD2; CDR3: CASSGGTTNPTDTQYF; DNA: TGTGCCAGCAGCGGGGGGACTACGAACCCCACAGATACGCAGTATTTT
size: -; V: TRBV7-2; J: TRBJ1-2; D: -; CDR3: CASSPPGLYGYTF; DNA: TGTGCCAGCAGCCCACCGGGACTCTATGGCTACACCTTC
size: -; V: TRBV30; J: TRBJ2-7; D: -; CDR3: CAWSVGGEQYF; DNA: TGTGCCTGGAGTGTAGGAGGTGAGCAGTACTTC
size: -; V: TRBV4-2; J: TRBJ1-1; D: -; CDR3: CASSQAVSYGENTEAFF; DNA: TGTGCCAGCAGCCAAGCGGTTTCTTATGGAGAGAACACTGAAGCTTTCTTT
size: few; V: TRBV11-3; J: TRBJ2-5; D: -; CDR3: CASSFAGQETQYF; DNA: TGTGCCAGCAGCTTTGCGGGCCAAGAGACCCAGTACTTC
size: -; V: TRBV5-4; J: TRBJ2-2; D: -; CDR3: CASSFVGGTGELFF; DNA: TGTGCCAGCAGCTTTGTCGGAGGAACCGGGGAGCTGTTTTTT
size: few; V: TRBV13; J: TRBJ1-6; D: -; CDR3: CATEGWGAGNSPLHF; DNA: TGTGCCACCGAGGGATGGGGTGCCGGGAATTCACCCCTCCACTTT
size: -; V: TRBV27; J: TRBJ1-6; D: TRBD1; CDR3: CASRVAGGSNSPLHF; DNA: TGTGCCAGCAGAGTAGCAGGGGGCAGCAATTCACCCCTCCACTTT
size: once; V: TRBV7-2; J: TRBJ1-4; D: -; CDR3: CASSLDRSNEKLFF; DNA: TGTGCCAGCAGCTTAGACAGAAGTAATGAAAAACTGTTTTTT
size: few; V: TRBV18; J: TRBJ1-1; D: -; CDR3: CASSPFETSVGTEAFF; DNA: TGTGCCAGCTCACCATTTGAAACCTCGGTCGGCACTGAAGCTTTCTTT
size: -; V: TRBV27; J: TRBJ1-2; D: TRBD1; CDR3: CASSLTVDRGVNYGYTF; DNA: TGTGCCAGCAGTTTGACCGTGGACAGGGGAGTAAACTATGGCTACACCTTC
size: few; V: TRBV9; J: TRBJ1-2; D: -; CDR3: CASSVDRNYGYTF; DNA: TGTGCCAGCAGCGTCGACAGAAACTATGGCTACACCTTC
size: -; V: TRBV7-2; J: TRBJ1-2; D: -; CDR3: CASSLVGSGADYGYTF; DNA: TGTGCCAGCAGCTTAGTTGGATCAGGGGCGGACTATGGCTACACCTTC
size: -; V: TRBV9; J: TRBJ2-2; D: TRBD1; CDR3: CASSESGQSIGELFF; DNA: TGTGCCAGCAGCGAATCGGGACAGTCGATCGGGGAGCTGTTTTTT
size: -; V: TRBV28; J: TRBJ2-3; D: -; CDR3: CASSLGLPSTDTQYF; DNA: TGTGCCAGCAGTTTAGGCCTCCCCAGCACAGATACGCAGTATTTT
size: -; V: TRBV2; J: TRBJ2-7; D: TRBD2; CDR3: CASSEGLAGGVEQYF; DNA: TGTGCCAGCAGTGAGGGACTAGCGGGGGGCGTAGAGCAGTACTTC
size: -; V: TRBV7-2; J: TRBJ2-7; D: -; CDR3: CASSFAGADYEQYF; DNA: TGTGCCAGCAGCTTCGCGGGGGCTGACTACGAGCAGTACTTC
size: few; V: TRBV4-1; J: TRBJ2-2; D: TRBD2; CDR3: CASSQDRRTSLNTGELFF; DNA: TGCGCCAGCAGCCAAGATCGAAGGACTAGCCTGAACACCGGGGAGCTGTTTTTT
size: -; V: TRBV7-6; J: TRBJ2-7; D: -; CDR3: CASSLVDSPLREQYF; DNA: TGTGCCAGCAGCTTAGTCGACAGTCCCCTTCGAGAGCAGTACTTC
size: -; V: TRBV4-1; J: TRBJ1-1; D: -; CDR3: CASSQEQGRTEAFF; DNA: TGCGCCAGCAGCCAAGAACAGGGTAGAACTGAAGCTTTCTTT
size: -; V: TRBV7-2; J: TRBJ1-1; D: -; CDR3: CASSLAGRGSRTEAFF; DNA: TGTGCCAGCAGCTTAGCAGGGCGGGGTTCTCGGACTGAAGCTTTCTTT
size: -; V: TRBV6-5; J: TRBJ1-6; D: TRBD1; CDR3: CASSVQGALGSPLHF; DNA: TGTGCCAGCAGTGTTCAGGGGGCCTTAGGTTCACCCCTCCACTTT
size: -; V: TRBV19; J: TRBJ1-5; D: -; CDR3: CASSTTRGFNQPQHF; DNA: TGTGCCAGTAGTACTACGCGGGGATTCAATCAGCCCCAGCATTTT
size: -; V: TRBV20-1; J: TRBJ2-7; D: -; CDR3: CSATGINEQYF; DNA: TGCAGTGCTACAGGGATCAACGAGCAGTACTTC
size: once; V: TRBV4-3; J: TRBJ2-5; D: -; CDR3: CASSQGAGTQYF; DNA: TGCGCCAGCAGCCAAGGGGCCGGGACCCAGTACTTC
size: -; V: TRBV7-9; J: TRBJ2-2; D: -; CDR3: CASSASQENTGELFF; DNA: TGTGCCAGCAGCGCAAGCCAGGAGAACACCGGGGAGCTGTTTTTT
size: -; V: TRBV9; J: TRBJ2-2; D: -; CDR3: CASMEGPNTGELFF; DNA: TGTGCCAGCATGGAGGGTCCCAACACCGGGGAGCTGTTTTTT
size: -; V: TRBV9; J: TRBJ1-6; D: -; CDR3: CASSVEQGSDSPLHF; DNA: TGTGCCAGCAGCGTAGAACAGGGTAGCGATTCACCCCTCCACTTT
size: -; V: TRBV10-1; J: TRBJ2-1; D: TRBD1; CDR3: CASSKTGASTYNEQFF; DNA: TGCGCCAGCAGTAAGACAGGGGCTAGCACCTACAATGAGCAGTTCTTC